Shown below are 28 T cell receptor beta chains from a single sample sequenced in a study of cytomegalovirus exposure and HLA in healthy donors. 60 Vbeta and 13 Jbeta primers were used in PCR. TCRdb's copy holds only in-frame clones and misses some; the assay was immunoSEQ multiplex PCR. This repertoire shows more than 80,000 clones, about 83% found once; its top ten account for 3% to 4.5%. Sequencing was done on a sample of PBMCs. These receptors were obtained from a female donor in good health and CMV-seropositive.

The gene calls are TRBV9 and TRBJ2-1; D possibly corresponds to TRBD2 (6 bases). Germline values: CDR1 SGDLS, CDR2 YYNGEE. CDR3 length equals 15 residues. V dropped 3 bases and J dropped 0 bases, with 10 bases sitting between them. The DNA of the CDR3 is TGTGCCAGCAGCGATAGCGGCAGCTCCTACAATGAGCAGTTCTTC. Translating it yields CASSDSGSSYNEQFF.

The chain couples TRBV5-1 to TRBJ2-2; perhaps TRBD1 as D (5 bases). CDR1 and CDR2 from the germline V gene are SGHRS and YFSETQ. The CDR3 has 16 amino acids. V lost 5 bases, J lost 0 bases, and 14 bases lay in between. This chain's CDR3 is CASRGMGQTNTGELFF. As DNA, the CDR3 is TGCGCCAGCAGGGGGATGGGGCAGACGAACACCGGGGAGCTGTTTTTT.

V gene TRBV5-1 combines with J gene TRBJ2-1; 11 bases fit TRBD2. The CDR3 length is 15 residues. Germline loops: CDR1 SGHRS, CDR2 YFSETQ. The V gene end was trimmed by 0 bases and the J gene end by 10 bases; junction bases not matched to a gene: 6. CDR3 nucleotides: TGCGCCAGCAGCTTGGGAGTAGCGGGAGGGGGAGAGCAGTTCTTC. Amino acid sequence: CASSLGVAGGGEQFF.

The V gene is TRBV6-1, the J gene TRBJ2-5, with 7 bases that match TRBD2. Trimming cost V 6 bases and J 3 bases; bases outside gene matches: 4. CDR3 length equals 13 residues. Germline V gives CDR1 MNHNS, CDR2 SASEGT. The CDR3 nucleotides are TGTGCCAGCAGCCGCGGGACTAAAGAGACCCAGTACTTC. Translated: CASSRGTKETQYF.

In this sample, this clone turned up once. CDR3 bases: TGCAGCGGCGTCGGGGGGATGTCTGAAGCTTTCTTT. This gives the protein CSGVGGMSEAFF. This sequence joins TRBV29-1 and TRBJ1-1, with a tentative D call TRBD1 (5 bases). This CDR3 is 12 amino acids long. V gave up 7 bases and J gave up 6 bases, with 15 bases separating them. The germline V gene encodes CDR1 SQVTM and CDR2 ANQGSEA.

This clone was counted between two and nine times. V gene TRBV6-1 combines with J gene TRBJ2-7, with TRBD2 identical over 9 bases. CDR1 MNHNS and CDR2 SASEGT come from the germline V gene. This CDR3 contains 12 residues. Trimming at V came to 6 bases and at J to 11 bases, leaving 8 bases not matched to a gene. The CDR3 spells CASSQGSSGEYF. CDR3 DNA: TGTGCCAGCAGCCAAGGGTCTAGCGGGGAGTACTTC.

The chain recombines TRBV29-1 with TRBJ2-1, with D perhaps matching TRBD1 (6 bases). The CDR3 length is 16 residues. Germline V gives CDR1 SQVTM, CDR2 ANQGSEA. This CDR3 reads CSGETNDRSSYNEQFF. CDR3 DNA sequence: TGCAGTGGTGAAACAAACGACAGGAGCTCCTACAATGAGCAGTTCTTC.

Only a few counts were recorded for this clone. The genes are TRBV11-2 and TRBJ2-7; D unresolved. Per the germline V gene, CDR1 is SGHAT and CDR2 is FQNNGV. This CDR3 is 15 amino acids long. Trimming stripped 0 bases from V and 3 bases from J, with 12 bases between. Here the CDR3 reads CASSLEVEIGYEQYF. CDR3 DNA: TGTGCCAGCAGCTTAGAGGTAGAGATCGGCTACGAGCAGTACTTC.

The chain is built from TRBV7-2 and TRBJ1-1; D is perhaps TRBD1 (5 bases). The CDR3 is made up of 15 amino acids. Germline V gives CDR1 SGHTA, CDR2 FQGNSA. V lost 1 base and J 3 bases, leaving 12 bases between the germline ends. CDR3 sequence (DNA): TGTGCCAGCAGCTTAGAGGGCGGGGGTTACACTGAAGCTTTCTTT. Residues: CASSLEGGGYTEAFF.

The J gene is TRBJ2-3, the V gene TRBV9; 9 bases are a match to TRBD2. The junction had 7 bases not matched to a gene; V was cut back by 0 bases and J by 5 bases. The CDR3 extends over 16 amino acids. Germline loops: CDR1 SGDLS, CDR2 YYNGEE. The CDR3 spells CASSVGDSGRRDTQYF. DNA for the CDR3: TGTGCCAGCAGCGTAGGGGATAGCGGGAGACGAGATACGCAGTATTTT. The variable domain in full, completed from reference TRBV9 and TRBJ2-3, reads DSGVTQTPKHLITATGQRVTLRCSPRSGDLSVYWYQQSLDQGLQFLIQYYNGEERAKGNILERFSAQQFPDLHSELNLSSLELGDSALYFCASSVGDSGRRDTQYFGPGTRLTVL.

This chain joins TRBV28 and TRBJ2-5, with unresolved D. The CDR3 totals 12 residues. Germline V lookup: CDR1 MDHEN, CDR2 SYDVKM. The germline V and J ends were trimmed by 6 bases and 5 bases, with 10 bases remaining between them. CDR3 amino acids: CASSSPGETQYF. DNA for the CDR3: TGTGCCAGCAGCTCCCCCGGGGAGACCCAGTACTTC.

The chain recombines TRBV29-1 with TRBJ2-7, with TRBD2 identical over 11 bases. J was trimmed by 3 bases and V by 2 bases; bases with no gene match: 6. This CDR3 is built from 15 residues. The germline CDR1 and CDR2 sequences are SQVTM and ANQGSEA. The CDR3 sequence: CSVENLAGGYYEQYF. CDR3 nucleotide sequence: TGCAGCGTTGAAAACCTAGCGGGGGGCTACTACGAGCAGTACTTC.

The CDR3 bases are TGTGCCAGTAGTATCCCAGGGGGCCGCTATGGCTACACCTTC. As protein: CASSIPGGRYGYTF. This chain links TRBV19 with TRBJ1-2; TRBD1 aligns across 8 bases. Germline-derived CDR1 and CDR2 are LNHDA and SQIVND (reference sequence). After removal of 3 bases from V and 4 bases from J, the junction contained 4 bases not matched to a gene. CDR3 length: 14 amino acids.

The chain employs TRBV19 and TRBJ1-3; D remains unclear. The V gene lost 8 bases and the J gene lost 4 bases, with 15 bases spanning the gap. Germline V lookup: CDR1 LNHDA, CDR2 SQIVND (reference sequence). The CDR3 contains 14 residues. The CDR3 DNA reads as TGTGCCAGTGCACCACAAGACTCCGGAAACACCATATATTTT. Its translation is CASAPQDSGNTIYF.

The rearrangement links TRBV4-2 to TRBJ2-7, with 9 bases that match TRBD2. Germline V gives CDR1 LGHNA, CDR2 YNFKEQ. The CDR3 is 16 residues long. V dropped 1 base and J dropped 0; count of bases not matched to a gene: 4. The CDR3 reads CASSQAQAGGSYEQYF. CDR3 nucleotides: TGTGCCAGCAGCCAAGCTCAAGCGGGGGGCTCCTACGAGCAGTACTTC.

Only a few counts were recorded for this clone. The CDR3 bases are TGCAGCGTTGAACGAGACAACCCGTACGAGCAGTACTTC. Translation: CSVERDNPYEQYF. V and J are TRBV29-1 and TRBJ2-7; D not certain. CDR1 is SQVTM and CDR2 is ANQGSEA in the germline V gene. The V end was cut by 2 bases, the J end by 4 bases, with 12 bases between. The CDR3 length is 13 residues.

This chain links TRBV6-1 with TRBJ2-7; D may be TRBD1 (5 bases). Germline-derived CDR1 and CDR2 are MNHNS and SASEGT. The V gene lost 3 bases and the J gene lost 2 bases, with 11 bases spanning the gap. CDR3 length: 14 residues. The CDR3: CASSDSGHPYEQYF. CDR3 DNA: TGTGCCAGCAGTGATTCCGGACATCCCTACGAGCAGTACTTC.

The rearrangement joins TRBV15 to TRBJ2-3, with D perhaps TRBD2 (6 bases). The V gene's germline CDR1 is LNHNV and CDR2 YYDKDF (reference sequence). CDR3 length equals 14 residues. V was clipped by 0 bases and J by 4 bases, with 8 bases between them. CDR3 in amino acids: CATSRDAGPDTQYF. DNA for the CDR3: TGTGCCACCAGCAGAGACGCGGGGCCAGATACGCAGTATTTT. The complete variable domain, with remaining parts taken from reference TRBV15 and TRBJ2-3, reads DAMVIQNPRYQVTQFGKPVTLSCSQTLNHNVMYWYQQKSSQAPKLLFHYYDKDFNNEADTPDNFQSRRPNTSFCFLDIRSPGLGDTAMYLCATSRDAGPDTQYFGPGTRLTVL.

J is TRBJ1-1 and V is TRBV7-9; D unresolved. Germline assignment: CDR1 SEHNR and CDR2 FQNEAQ (reference sequence). V was clipped by 5 bases and J by 5 bases, with 9 bases between them. This CDR3 is built from 12 residues. The CDR3 here is CASSVGGTEAFF. CDR3 in DNA: TGTGCCAGCAGCGTGGGAGGGACTGAAGCTTTCTTT.

The CDR3: CASSLPAGDASTDTQYF. The CDR3 nucleotides read TGTGCCAGCAGCTTACCAGCGGGAGACGCTAGCACAGATACGCAGTATTTT. The V gene is TRBV13, the J gene TRBJ2-3; 8 nucleotides line up with TRBD2. The germline gives CDR1 PRHDT, CDR2 FYEKMQ (reference sequence). The V segment lost 2 bases and the J segment 0 bases; nucleotides outside the gene matches: 7. There are 17 residues in the CDR3.

This rearrangement joins TRBV7-2 to TRBJ1-1; no reliable D call. Trimming shortened V by 5 bases and J by 0 bases, and 7 bases separated the two germline ends. Germline V gene data show CDR1 as SGHTA and CDR2 as FQGNSA. This CDR3 has 13 amino acids. The CDR3 bases are TGTGCCAGCAGCCCGGTCATGAACACTGAAGCTTTCTTT. Protein sequence: CASSPVMNTEAFF.

This chain joins TRBV10-2 and TRBJ2-3, with 8 bases that match TRBD2. The CDR3 has 13 amino acids. V dropped 10 bases and J dropped 3; count of bases not matched to a gene: 6. Germline CDR1 WSHSY, CDR2 SAAADI. The CDR3 is CATLSGITDTQYF. In DNA, the CDR3 is TGCGCCACCCTTAGCGGGATTACAGATACGCAGTATTTT.

This clone was counted a few times. The same CDR3 arises from other DNA sequences in this sample as well. The gene calls are TRBV7-2 and TRBJ1-3; weak D call: TRBD1 (6 bases). Germline loops: CDR1 SGHTA, CDR2 FQGNSA. CDR3 length: 14 amino acids. Trimming stripped 3 bases from V and 2 bases from J, with 8 bases between. The CDR3 DNA reads as TGTGCCAGCAGCTTGGGGGGGCCTGGAAACACCATATATTTT. Its translation is CASSLGGPGNTIYF.

In nucleotides, the CDR3 is TGTGCCAGCAGCCAAGACAGGGGAACGAACACTGAAGCTTTCTTT. Protein product: CASSQDRGTNTEAFF. This chain joins TRBV14 and TRBJ1-1, with a possible D match to TRBD1 (6 bases). The germline V and J ends were trimmed by 0 bases and 1 base, with 9 bases remaining between them. This CDR3 spans 15 amino acids. Germline CDR1 is SGHDN and CDR2 is FVKESK.

V is TRBV7-9 and J is TRBJ2-3; 8 bases align to TRBD1. This CDR3 has 16 residues. V trimming: 5 bases; J trimming: 2 bases; junction bases outside the gene matches: 9. Germline V gene lookup returns CDR1 SEHNR and CDR2 FQNEAQ (reference sequence). DNA for the CDR3: TGTGCCAGCAGCCCTACGGGACAGGCCTACACAGATACGCAGTATTTT. It specifies CASSPTGQAYTDTQYF.

There are a few counts of this clone. This chain joins TRBV13 and TRBJ1-1; D unclear. CDR1 PRHDT and CDR2 FYEKMQ come from the germline V gene (reference sequence). The CDR3 sequence is 11 residues long. V lost 5 bases to trimming and J lost 4 bases, with 5 bases between them. The CDR3 region is CASSPVTEAFF. CDR3 bases: TGTGCCAGCAGCCCAGTCACTGAAGCTTTCTTT.

The rearrangement joins TRBV29-1 to TRBJ2-1; D is unresolved. The CDR3 spans 12 residues. Per the germline V gene, CDR1 is SQVTM and CDR2 is ANQGSEA. Trimming cost V 4 bases and J 6 bases, with 10 bases left between them. Here the CDR3 reads CSVGARSNEQFF. DNA of the CDR3: TGCAGCGTTGGAGCAAGGAGCAATGAGCAGTTCTTC.

The chain links TRBV9 to TRBJ2-7; tentative D call: TRBD1 (6 bases). Germline CDR1 is SGDLS and CDR2 is YYNGEE. This CDR3 has 14 amino acids. Trimming stripped 3 bases from V and 2 bases from J, with 12 bases between. CDR3 nucleotide sequence: TGTGCCAGCAGCGCCACAGGGCTCACCTACGAGCAGTACTTC. The encoded protein is CASSATGLTYEQYF. The whole variable domain, remainder taken from reference TRBV9 and TRBJ2-7, is DSGVTQTPKHLITATGQRVTLRCSPRSGDLSVYWYQQSLDQGLQFLIQYYNGEERAKGNILERFSAQQFPDLHSELNLSSLELGDSALYFCASSATGLTYEQYFGPGTRLTVT.